This T cell receptor beta chain comes out of a study of blood T cells in healthy people across ages. Turning to the study itself: Capturing about one barcoded beta molecule per two T cells was achieved by template switching.

Broader study findings: Among long-lived donors, naive CD4+ cells were more numerous and diversity higher than in aged donors. TCR beta diversity was tightly associated with the proportion of naive T cells.

This clonotype was picked up a small number of times. Antigen specificity is unknown. For the second PCR, which ran for roughly 6 to 11 cycles, a sample-barcoded 5' primer and a J-beta primer mix were used. Each sample yielded at least 2.5 million CDR3-containing paired-end reads. A single record per CDR3 protein comes from TCRdb applying MiXCR to the 5' RACE reads. The top ten hold roughly 24% of the sample, which has fewer than 2,000,000 distinct CDR3 sequences, 39% seen once. This receptor was taken from a human donor in good health. The sample was blood.

CDR3 loop: CVTRTDINYGYTF. The CDR3 DNA reads as TGTGTCACACGGACAGATATCAACTATGGCTACACCTTC. The chain is built from TRBV10-3 and TRBJ1-2; weak D call: TRBD1 (6 bases). Germline CDR1 is ENHRY and CDR2 is SYGVKD. This CDR3 region has 13 residues.